What follows is one T cell receptor beta chain and its context. Its antigen is still unknown. cDNA encoding TCR beta was synthesized via 5'RACE template switching incorporating UMIs. TCRdb reprocessed the 5' RACE reads, with one entry per CDR3 protein and no DNA. The table for this sample gives 500,000 to 700,000 distinct CDR3 sequences. The CDR3 is 13 amino acids. Germline V CDR1 and CDR2: LGHNA, YNFKEQ. The data derive from a study of T cells expressing NK-cell markers. Study-level findings and limits: Questions lingered over whether expanded NKG2C+ T cell clones were HCMV-specific. The study found these clonotypes also leading the CD3+CD56-NKG2C+ fraction in a few donors.

Sequencing was performed on blood T cells: a sorted CD56 or NKG2C T cell subset, CD4+ or CD8+ T cells, or bulk PBMC T cells (not recorded which). The source is a man younger than 35 in good health. The chain is built from TRBV4-2 and TRBJ2-3; TCRdb's assignment of TRBD1 cannot be checked, as there is no DNA. The chain's CDR3 is CASSQSGSLTQYF.